A single sample gave rise to the 22 T cell receptor beta chains below, sequenced in a study of T cell clonality in common variable immunodeficiency. The protocol was immunoSEQ multiplex PCR, while the TCRdb copy is restricted to in-frame clones and leaves out a portion. There are around 45,000 clones in the sample, none observed a single time. The sample consisted of peripheral blood mononuclear cells. The receptors stem from a person between 18 and 75 years old in good health.

On this clone itself: The CDR3 end lies 3 residues beyond the end of the read and is filled in from the germline J gene. This CDR3 is also generated by other DNA sequences in the sample. The chain joins TRBV7-6 to TRBJ1-3; D is uncertain. Trimming stripped 1 base from V and 6 bases from J, with 7 bases between. Germline assignment: CDR1 SGHVS and CDR2 FNYEAQ. The CDR3 loop spans 13 amino acids. The DNA read from the CDR3 is TGTGCCAGCAGCTTAGGAGGTTCAAACACC. It is translated as CASSLGGSNT. The entire CDR3 protein reads CASSLGGSNTIYF. Looking up the rest from reference TRBV7-6 and TRBJ1-3 gives the full variable domain: GAGVSQSPRYKVTKRGQDVALRCDPISGHVSLYWYRQALGQGPEFLTYFNYEAQQDKSGLPNDRFSAERPEGSISTLTIQRTEQRDSAMYRCASSLGGSNTIYFGEGSWLTVV.

This clone has a handful of counts. The read terminates 3 residues before the CDR3 end, so the remaining end is supplied by the germline J gene. This chain joins TRBV18 and TRBJ2-3; 8 bases are shared with TRBD2. Germline V gene sequence: CDR1 KGHSH, CDR2 LQKENI. There are 14 residues in the CDR3. The CDR3 region is CASSLSGTRETQYF. The CDR3 bases that were read are TGTGCCAGCTCACTTTCCGGGACTAGAGAGACG.

In its sample, this clone was seen many times. The CDR3 end falls 3 residues outside the read, so it is completed with the germline J gene. The chain joins TRBV30 to TRBJ1-2, with 11 bases lining up with TRBD1. Germline CDR1 and CDR2: GTSNPN and SVGIG (reference sequence). This CDR3 spans 15 amino acids. The CDR3 bases that were read are TGTGCCTGGAGTAGGGGGACAGGGGGAAATGTCGGC. It yields the protein CAWSRGTGGNVG. The whole CDR3 protein reads CAWSRGTGGNVGYTF. Full variable domain (remainder filled in from reference TRBV30 and TRBJ1-2): SQTIHQWPATLVQPVGSPLSLECTVEGTSNPNLYWYRQAAGRGLQLLFYSVGIGQISSEVPQNLSASRPQDRQFILSSKKLLLSDSGFYLCAWSRGTGGNVGYTFGSGTRLTVV.

This clone was counted at least ten times. The read ends 3 residues early relative to the CDR3; the germline J gene fills the gap. V gene TRBV19 combines with J gene TRBJ2-1; D not resolved. V lost 2 bases and J 5 bases, leaving 4 bases between the germline ends. CDR1 is LNHDA and CDR2 is SQIVND in the germline V gene (reference sequence). CDR3 length: 12 amino acids. The covered CDR3 bases are TGTGCCAGTAGTATACTCGACAATGAG. Translating it yields CASSILDNE. The full-length CDR3 reads as CASSILDNEQFF.

Many counts were recorded for this clone. The read falls 3 residues short of the CDR3 end, and the missing part is taken from the germline J gene. The chain is built from TRBV7-2 and TRBJ1-5; D remains ambiguous. Trimming took off 4 bases at V and 1 base at J, with 5 bases between the two ends. The CDR3 is made up of 13 amino acids. Germline V lookup: CDR1 SGHTA, CDR2 FQGNSA. The covered CDR3 bases are TGTGCCAGCAGCTATCAGAGCAATCAGCCC. Its protein is CASSYQSNQP. The whole CDR3 protein reads CASSYQSNQPQHF. Based on the CDR3 plus reference TRBV7-2 and TRBJ1-5, the full variable domain is GAGVSQSPSNKVTEKGKDVELRCDPISGHTALYWYRQSLGQGLEFLIYFQGNSAPDKSGLPSDRFSAERTGGSVSTLTIQRTQQEDSAVYLCASSYQSNQPQHFGDGTRLSIL.

This clone showed up many times. The CDR3 end lies 3 residues beyond the end of the read and is filled in from the germline J gene. V and J are TRBV5-1 and TRBJ2-6, with 8 bases that match TRBD1. With V trimmed by 4 bases and J by 1 base, 4 bases remained unmatched. This CDR3 spans 16 amino acids. In germline, CDR1 is SGHRS, CDR2 YFSETQ. The covered CDR3 bases are TGCGCCAGCAGCCCGACAGGGGTGTCTGGGGCCAACGTC. Its translation: CASSPTGVSGANV. The complete CDR3 sequence is CASSPTGVSGANVLTF.

This clone was picked up many times. From the germline J gene comes the end of the CDR3, since the read stops 3 residues before it. The gene calls are TRBV9 and TRBJ2-3; a possible D gene is TRBD2 (6 bases). The CDR3 is 19 residues long. The V gene lost 4 bases and the J gene lost 0 bases, with 24 bases spanning the gap. Germline V gene data show CDR1 as SGDLS and CDR2 as YYNGEE. CDR3 amino acids: CASSPLLGGDSISTDTQYF. CDR3 DNA (partial): TGTGCCAGCAGCCCTTTATTGGGCGGGGATTCTATTAGCACAGATACG.

This clone appeared many times. The CDR3 extends 3 residues past the end of the read, so its final part is completed from the germline J gene. V is TRBV20-1 and J is TRBJ1-4; D is uncertain. Germline CDR1 is DFQATT and CDR2 is SNEGSKA (reference sequence). The CDR3 extends over 10 amino acids. The CDR3 sequence: CSARDTGLFF. CDR3 DNA, as far as it was read: TGCAGTGCTAGAGATACGGGA.

This clone has at least ten counts. Coverage ceases 3 residues before the CDR3 finishes, and the germline J gene fills in the end. V usage is TRBV7-9 and J usage is TRBJ2-5; 8 bases line up with TRBD1. The CDR3 contains 15 residues. J gave up 5 bases and V 4 bases, and 9 bases lay outside the gene matches. Germline lookup yields CDR1 SEHNR and CDR2 FQNEAQ (reference sequence). The sequenced part of the CDR3 DNA is TGTGCCAGCAGCTCACCCGGGACAGGAGGGGAGACC. Protein: CASSSPGTGGET. The complete CDR3 reads CASSSPGTGGETQYF.

This clone was counted ten times or more. With a much larger clone just one base away, this may be a read error. The CDR3 end falls 3 residues outside the read, so it is completed with the germline J gene. The J gene is TRBJ1-4, the V gene TRBV5-6; D possibly corresponds to TRBD1 (5 bases). This CDR3 spans 15 amino acids. Germline V lookup: CDR1 SGHDT, CDR2 YYEEEE. Partial CDR3 DNA: TGTGCCAGCAGCTTGATCAGCTCTGGGGCCAACGTA. Protein sequence: CASSLISSGANV. In full, the CDR3 reads CASSLISSGANVLFF.

This clone was counted ten times or more. With the read ending 3 residues before the CDR3 end, the germline J gene is used to fill in that end. V is TRBV7-2 and J is TRBJ2-5; D unresolved. Germline lookup yields CDR1 SGHTA and CDR2 FQGNSA. The CDR3 is 11 residues long. Trimming took off 5 bases at V and 7 bases at J, with 8 bases between the two ends. The DNA read from the CDR3 is TGTGCCAGCAGCCCTTCCGGGACC. It encodes CASSPSGT. The entire CDR3 is CASSPSGTQYF.

In its sample, this clone was seen a few times. The read ends 3 residues shy of where the CDR3 ends; the end is completed using the germline J gene. The chain is built from TRBV5-1 and TRBJ2-5; the D gene is possibly TRBD2 (6 bases). V lost 4 bases to trimming and J lost 7 bases, with 17 bases between them. Germline lookup yields CDR1 SGHRS and CDR2 YFSETQ. The CDR3 is 14 amino acids. This chain's CDR3 is CASSEVLARGTQYF. Partial CDR3 DNA: TGCGCCAGCAGCGAGGTACTAGCCCGCGGGACC.

This clone has only a few counts. The sequence runs out 3 residues before the end of the CDR3; the remainder is reconstructed from the germline J gene. V and J are TRBV13 and TRBJ1-1, with a tentative D call TRBD1 (5 bases). The V end lost 0 bases, the J end lost 0 bases, and 5 bases lay between the germline ends. This CDR3 has 14 residues. Germline assignment: CDR1 PRHDT and CDR2 FYEKMQ (reference sequence). The CDR3 reads CASSLGTVNTEAFF. Incomplete CDR3 DNA: TGTGCCAGCAGCTTAGGGACAGTGAACACTGAA. Full variable domain (outside the CDR3, taken from reference TRBV13 and TRBJ1-1): AAGVIQSPRHLIKEKRETATLKCYPIPRHDTVYWYQQGPGQDPQFLISFYEKMQSDKGSIPDRFSAQQFSDYHSELNMSSLELGDSALYFCASSLGTVNTEAFFGQGTRLTVV.

This clone was detected ten times or more. The read ends 3 residues before the CDR3 terminus; that terminus is restored from the germline J gene. The chain is built from TRBV2 and TRBJ2-1, with 9 bases matching TRBD1. Germline values: CDR1 SNHLY, CDR2 FYNNEI. With 4 bases clipped from V and 7 bases from J, the junction kept 11 bases outside the gene matches. The length of the CDR3 is 16 residues. Here the CDR3 reads CASSGPGTGIGNEQFF. The CDR3 DNA, read in part, is TGTGCCAGCAGTGGACCCGGGACAGGGATCGGTAATGAG.

This clone was counted at least ten times. The sequence runs out 3 residues before the end of the CDR3; the remainder is reconstructed from the germline J gene. The chain has TRBV2 and TRBJ2-4; D is perhaps TRBD1 (6 bases). CDR1 SNHLY and CDR2 FYNNEI come from the germline V gene. The V end was cut by 7 bases, the J end by 1 base, with 8 bases between. The CDR3 is 13 residues long. The CDR3 DNA, read in part, is TGTGCCAGCACCCAGGGGGCCAAAAACATT. Its translation is CASTQGAKNI. The entire CDR3 sequence reads CASTQGAKNIQYF.

About this clone itself: The CDR3 extends 3 residues past the end of the read, so its final part is completed from the germline J gene. The J gene is TRBJ2-4, the V gene TRBV7-2, with a tentative D call TRBD1 (6 bases). This CDR3 region has 14 residues. CDR1 and CDR2 (germline): SGHTA, FQGNSA. The CDR3 loop reads CASSLGTANYGQYF. CDR3 bases read: TGTGCCAGCAGCTTAGGGACAGCTAACTATGGT.

This clone was found many times. With the read ending 3 residues before the CDR3 end, the germline J gene is used to fill in that end. The chain has TRBV18 and TRBJ2-2; 7 bases are shared with TRBD1. V lost 2 bases and J lost 8; bases outside the gene matches: 2. The CDR3 length is 13 residues. The V gene's germline CDR1 is KGHSH and CDR2 LQKENI. The CDR3 loop is CASSPKTGGELFF. CDR3 DNA (partial): TGTGCCAGCTCACCAAAGACAGGGGGGGAG.

This clone was found many times. The junction and the germline gene differ at one end; a read error may be behind it. Read sequence stops 3 residues before the CDR3 end, and the germline J gene provides the missing end. The chain has TRBV4-2 and TRBJ2-2; TRBD1 might be the D (5 bases). Germline CDR1 reads LGHNA; CDR2 reads YNFKEQ. The CDR3 has 21 amino acids. The DNA read from the CDR3 is TGTGCCAGTAGCCAACCAACCCGGCAGACCCACCCTAACTCTGGGGCCAACGTG. This translates into CASSQPTRQTHPNSGANV. The complete CDR3 reads CASSQPTRQTHPNSGANVLFF.

This clone has ten or more counts. The CDR3 extends 3 residues past the end of the read, so its final part is completed from the germline J gene. The identical CDR3 is also encoded by other nucleotide sequences in the sample. The rearrangement uses TRBV5-1 and TRBJ1-5; 11 bases agree with TRBD1. The J segment lost 6 bases and the V segment lost 3 bases, leaving 5 bases of the junction unmatched. The CDR3 has 15 residues. The germline gives CDR1 SGHRS, CDR2 YFSETQ. The covered CDR3 bases are TGCGCCAGCAGCTGGGGGACAGGGGGGGGTCAGCCC. Amino acid sequence: CASSWGTGGGQP. The complete CDR3 reads CASSWGTGGGQPQHF.

Turning to this clone: Read coverage stops 3 residues before the CDR3 terminus; the germline J gene supplies the remainder. The J gene is TRBJ1-2, the V gene TRBV19; TRBD1 aligns across 7 bases. CDR3 length: 15 residues. Germline V CDR1 and CDR2: LNHDA, SQIVND (reference sequence). Partial CDR3 DNA: TGTGCCAGTAGCGAGAACAGGGGAATCTACAATGAC. It specifies CASSENRGIYND. The CDR3, in full, reads CASSENRGIYNDYTF.

This clone was detected many times. The CDR3 extends 3 residues past the end of the read, so its final part is completed from the germline J gene. The gene calls are TRBV13 and TRBJ2-1; D tentatively reads TRBD1 or TRBD2 (6 bases each). Germline values: CDR1 PRHDT, CDR2 FYEKMQ (reference sequence). The ends were cut back, 5 bases at V and 8 bases at J, with 10 bases in the middle. CDR3 length equals 12 residues. The CDR3 bases that were read are TGTGCCAGCAGCGCAGGGGAGGATGAG. Its translation is CASSAGEDE. The full CDR3 protein reads CASSAGEDEQFF.

This clone appeared many times. Coverage ceases 3 residues before the CDR3 finishes, and the germline J gene fills in the end. V is TRBV10-3 and J is TRBJ1-5; TRBD1 agrees at 8 bases. V shed 5 bases and J 2 bases; nucleotides not matched to a gene: 8. Germline CDR1 ENHRY, CDR2 SYGVKD. The CDR3 length is 16 residues. The CDR3 loop is CAISKTGEGGNQPQHF. The DNA read from the CDR3 is TGTGCCATCAGTAAGACAGGGGAGGGAGGCAATCAGCCC.